One sample yielded the 21 T cell receptor beta chains listed below, sequenced in a study of OX40 agonist ivuxolimab in advanced cancers. This table comes from immunoSEQ multiplex PCR, and its TCRdb copy is limited to in-frame clones, with some not included. The sample lists fewer than 35,000 clones, around nine tenths seen once, with 0.92% in the top ten. This material consisted of CD4+ or CD8+ T cells sorted from blood, taken in a trial of the OX40 agonist ivuxolimab. All receptors come from an adult with an advanced solid tumor such as melanoma, head and neck, liver or kidney cancer.

This clone was detected only once. V and J are TRBV5-1 and TRBJ2-3; D might be TRBD1 or TRBD2, each matching 5 bases. The CDR3 is made up of 16 amino acids. The V gene's germline CDR1 is SGHRS and CDR2 YFSETQ. Between the trimmed V and J ends, which lost 0 bases and 3 bases, there was a span of 14 bases. The CDR3 DNA reads TGCGCCAGCAGCTTGGCCGGGGCTAGCCGAACAGATACGCAGTATTTT. Translated, it gives CASSLAGASRTDTQYF.

The chain joins TRBV21-1 to TRBJ1-2; the D call TRBD1 from the table was never checked on the DNA. TRBV21-1 is a listed pseudogene. CDR3 length: 14 residues. The CDR3 here is CASSGQADHYGYTF. The CDR3 nucleotides read TGTGCCAGCAGCGGACAGGCGGATCACTATGGCTACACCTTC.

The CDR3 spells CASSPIAGSGNTIYF. CDR3 DNA sequence: TGTGCCAGCAGCCCAATCGCAGGCTCTGGAAACACCATATATTTT. This chain uses TRBV11-2 with TRBJ1-3, with unresolved D. Per the germline V gene, CDR1 is SGHAT and CDR2 is FQNNGV. The ends were cut back, 5 bases at V and 0 bases at J, with 11 bases in the middle. The CDR3 extends over 15 amino acids.

The rearrangement joins TRBV28 to TRBJ1-2; no firm D call. This CDR3 has 16 residues. Germline CDR1 is MDHEN and CDR2 is SYDVKM. Trimming stripped 3 bases from V and 2 bases from J, with 16 bases between. The CDR3 nucleotides are TGTGCCAGCAGTTTCGTAGGTAGATCTCTAAACTATGGCTACACCTTC. Its translation is CASSFVGRSLNYGYTF.

V and J are TRBV2 and TRBJ2-1; 10 nucleotides align to TRBD1. V trimming: 4 bases; J trimming: 16 bases; junction bases outside the gene matches: 10. Germline assignment: CDR1 SNHLY and CDR2 FYNNEI. The CDR3 is made up of 13 amino acids. CDR3 bases: TGTGCCAGCAGTGGACCGGACAGGGGGGATTGCTTCTTC. It translates to CASSGPDRGDCFF. The whole variable domain, filled in from reference TRBV2 and TRBJ2-1, reads EPEVTQTPSHQVTQMGQEVILRCVPISNHLYFYWYRQILGQKVEFLVSFYNNEISEKSEIFDDQFSVERPDGSNFTLKIRSTKLEDSAMYFCASSGPDRGDCFFGPGTRLTVL.

This chain joins TRBV6-5 and TRBJ1-1, with a weak D call TRBD1 (6 bases). The CDR3 has 13 residues. Germline CDR1 and CDR2: MNHEY and SVGAGI. V was shortened by 6 bases and J by 4 bases, with 12 bases between the two germline ends. The CDR3 nucleotides read TGTGCCAGCAGCCGGGGGCTCGGCACTGAAGCTTTCTTT. Translated: CASSRGLGTEAFF.

The rearrangement links TRBV7-2 to TRBJ2-7; D gene uncertain. Trimming took 3 bases from V and 0 from J, leaving 0 bases between them. Germline CDR1 and CDR2: SGHTA and FQGNSA. The CDR3 spans 11 residues. Written as DNA, the CDR3 is TGTGCCAGCAGCTTCTCCTACGAGCAGTACTTC. Its translation is CASSFSYEQYF. Using reference TRBV7-2 and TRBJ2-7 for the parts outside the CDR3, the full variable domain is GAGVSQSPSNKVTEKGKDVELRCDPISGHTALYWYRQSLGQGLEFLIYFQGNSAPDKSGLPSDRFSAERTGGSVSTLTIQRTQQEDSAVYLCASSFSYEQYFGPGTRLTVT.

The genes are TRBV11-3 and TRBJ1-6; possible D gene TRBD1, 5 bases. Trimming removed 0 bases at V and 6 bases at J, with 6 bases between. The CDR3 spans 14 residues. Germline V CDR1 and CDR2: SGHNT, YENEEA. CDR3 region: CASSLEGGNSPLHF. CDR3 DNA sequence: TGTGCCAGCAGCTTAGAGGGGGGTAATTCACCCCTCCACTTT. The variable domain in full, with the rest retrieved from reference TRBV11-3 and TRBJ1-6, is EAGVVQSPRYKIIEKKQPVAFWCNPISGHNTLYWYLQNLGQGPELLIRYENEEAVDDSQLPKDRFSAERLKGVDSTLKIQPAELGDSAVYLCASSLEGGNSPLHFGNGTRLTVT.

The V and J genes are TRBV7-9 and TRBJ2-4, with 7 bases matching TRBD1. This CDR3 has 19 amino acids. CDR1 and CDR2 (germline): SEHNR, FQNEAQ (reference sequence). J gave up 1 base and V 1 base, and 13 bases lay outside the gene matches. The CDR3 DNA reads as TGTGCCAGCAGCTTAGTGTGGACAGGTGGGGACCCGGCCAAAAACATTCAGTACTTC. As protein: CASSLVWTGGDPAKNIQYF.

This chain joins TRBV12-5 and TRBJ1-2; possibly TRBD1 for D (6 bases). The CDR3 loop spans 12 amino acids. Germline V gene sequence: CDR1 LGHNT, CDR2 FRNRAP. The ends were cut back, 1 base at V and 11 bases at J, with 11 bases in the middle. CDR3 bases: TGTGCTAGTGGTTTGGACAGGGCTTCGTACACCTTC. Its protein is CASGLDRASYTF.

V gene TRBV5-1 combines with J gene TRBJ2-1; D is perhaps TRBD2 (6 bases). The V and J ends lost 6 bases and 1 base respectively, with 14 bases between them. The CDR3 spans 15 residues. Germline V gene sequence: CDR1 SGHRS, CDR2 YFSETQ. The CDR3 loop reads CASNIADRSYNEQFF. As DNA, the CDR3 is TGCGCCAGCAATATAGCGGATCGATCCTACAATGAGCAGTTCTTC.

This chain links TRBV5-1 with TRBJ2-5; 7 nucleotides match TRBD2. Germline V gives CDR1 SGHRS, CDR2 YFSETQ. The CDR3 runs to 16 residues. V dropped 0 bases and J dropped 5; count of bases not matched to a gene: 10. The CDR3 sequence is CASSLARSGTTETQYF. In DNA form, the CDR3 reads TGCGCCAGCAGCTTGGCCAGGAGCGGGACTACGGAGACCCAGTACTTC.

This clone showed up just a few times. The V call is TRBV28, the J call TRBJ2-5; TRBD2 matches 7 bases. CDR1 is MDHEN and CDR2 is SYDVKM in the germline V gene. CDR3 length equals 11 residues. V was clipped by 8 bases and J by 5 bases; unmatched bases: 2. CDR3 sequence reads: CASQAGETQYF. Written as DNA, the CDR3 is TGTGCCAGCCAAGCGGGGGAGACCCAGTACTTC.

V and J are TRBV28 and TRBJ1-3, with 7 nucleotides matching TRBD1. The germline V gene has CDR1 MDHEN and CDR2 SYDVKM. J lost 0 bases, V lost 11 bases, and 7 bases had no gene match. CDR3 length: 14 residues. CDR3 coding DNA: TGTGCCGGACAGGACAGGACCTCTGGAAACACCATATATTTT. This codes for CAGQDRTSGNTIYF.

V gene TRBV2 combines with J gene TRBJ2-3, with D hard to call. This CDR3 is built from 15 residues. V was trimmed by 4 bases and J by 3 bases, leaving 14 bases between them. The germline CDR1 and CDR2 sequences are SNHLY and FYNNEI. CDR3 sequence reads: CASSGDRRRTDTQYF. As DNA, the CDR3 is TGTGCCAGCAGTGGGGATCGCCGGCGTACAGATACGCAGTATTTT.

This clone was observed once. CDR3 DNA sequence: TGTGCCAGCTCACCACCGGGCAGGGGACCCTATGGCTACACCTTC. Its translation is CASSPPGRGPYGYTF. The chain combines TRBV18 with TRBJ1-2; tentatively, D is TRBD1 (6 bases). Germline loops: CDR1 KGHSH, CDR2 LQKENI. The V and J ends lost 0 bases and 4 bases respectively, with 12 bases between them. The CDR3 runs 15 residues.

This chain uses TRBV12-2 with TRBJ2-7. TRBV12-2 is termed a pseudogene. The CDR3 length is 14 residues. Here the CDR3 DNA reads TGTGCAAGTCGCTTAACGGGACCCAGATACGAGCAGTACTTC. It codes for CASRLTGPRYEQYF.

V and J are TRBV13 and TRBJ1-4; no reliable D call. Germline loops: CDR1 PRHDT, CDR2 FYEKMQ (reference sequence). Trimming left V 5 bases short and J 7 bases short, with 17 bases between. The CDR3 loop spans 15 amino acids. The CDR3 nucleotides read TGTGCCAGCAGCGCGCCGACTCTGACGGGTGAAAAACTGTTTTTT. Its protein is CASSAPTLTGEKLFF. The whole variable domain, remainder taken from reference TRBV13 and TRBJ1-4, is AAGVIQSPRHLIKEKRETATLKCYPIPRHDTVYWYQQGPGQDPQFLISFYEKMQSDKGSIPDRFSAQQFSDYHSELNMSSLELGDSALYFCASSAPTLTGEKLFFGSGTQLSVL.

J is TRBJ2-3 and V is TRBV2; D is possibly TRBD2 (6 bases). In germline, CDR1 is SNHLY, CDR2 FYNNEI. This CDR3 is 16 amino acids long. The ends were cut back, 6 bases at V and 2 bases at J, with 18 bases in the middle. The CDR3 is CASSRGTEASTDTQYF. DNA for the CDR3: TGTGCCAGCAGCCGAGGGACTGAAGCCTCCACAGATACGCAGTATTTT.

The chain couples TRBV28 to TRBJ1-2, with TRBD1 as a possible D gene (5 bases). The length of the CDR3 is 11 residues. Germline V gene sequence: CDR1 MDHEN, CDR2 SYDVKM. V was clipped by 9 bases and J by 7 bases, with 12 bases between them. The CDR3 DNA follows: TGTGCCAGTAGGGGTATCGTTGGCTACACCTTC. This codes for CASRGIVGYTF.

The V and J genes are TRBV6-1 and TRBJ1-5, with 7 bases matching TRBD1. Trimming cost V 4 bases and J 1 base; bases outside gene matches: 16. The CDR3 consists of 19 residues. Germline V gene lookup returns CDR1 MNHNS and CDR2 SASEGT. CDR3 amino acids: CASSGPRTGGIPSNQPQHF. CDR3 bases: TGTGCCAGCAGTGGCCCTAGGACAGGCGGGATCCCAAGCAATCAGCCCCAGCATTTT.